Each of the 23 T cell receptor beta chains below was sequenced from the same sample in a study of response to subunit inactivated influenza vaccine. From the RT-PCR reads, TCRdb called clonotypes with MiXCR, one entry per CDR3 protein. The data show roughly 170,000 distinct CDR3 sequences, with around a tenth seen just once and approximately 11% held by the top ten. Source: non-naive T cells sorted from PBMCs, taken on the day of vaccination. Receptor source: a man aged 50 or older who received an inactivated influenza vaccine.

At least ten counts were recorded for this clonotype. The chain employs TRBV6-2 or TRBV6-3 and TRBJ2-5, with D uncertain. The CDR3 has 13 amino acids. Germline assignment: CDR1 MNHEY and CDR2 SVGEGT. Between the trimmed V and J ends, which lost 3 bases and 5 bases, there was a span of 10 bases. In nucleotides, the CDR3 is TGTGCCAGCAGTTATGAGGTCGGGGAGACCCAGTACTTC. Its protein product is CASSYEVGETQYF.

This clonotype has more than one count but fewer than ten. The chain couples TRBV6-1 to TRBJ2-1; 7 bases match TRBD2. CDR1 is MNHNS and CDR2 is SASEGT in the germline V gene. The CDR3 sequence is 14 residues long. V shed 11 bases and J 8 bases; nucleotides not matched to a gene: 15. The CDR3, as DNA: TGTGCCGGATCACTCGGACTAGAGATCGATGAGCAGTTCTTC. Its protein product is CAGSLGLEIDEQFF.

The chain carries TRBV11-2 and TRBJ1-4; TRBD1 aligns across 7 bases. From germline, CDR1 is SGHAT and CDR2 FQNNGV. The CDR3 runs to 14 residues. Trimming at V came to 5 bases and at J to 8 bases, leaving 8 bases not matched to a gene. The chain's CDR3 is CASSREGAGEKLFF. In DNA, the CDR3 is TGTGCCAGCAGCCGGGAGGGGGCTGGAGAAAAACTGTTTTTT. Based on the CDR3 plus reference TRBV11-2 and TRBJ1-4, the full variable domain is EAGVAQSPRYKIIEKRQSVAFWCNPISGHATLYWYQQILGQGPKLLIQFQNNGVVDDSQLPKDRFSAERLKGVDSTLKIQPAKLEDSAVYLCASSREGAGEKLFFGSGTQLSVL.

As regards this clonotype: The germline gene is not matched at one end of the junction; a read error may be the cause. V is TRBV12-3 or TRBV12-4 and J is TRBJ1-1; D gene unclear. This CDR3 has 13 residues. CDR3 protein: CGSTLSDGSEAFF. In DNA, the CDR3 is TGTGGCAGCACCCTCTCGGACGGGTCGGAAGCTTTCTTT.

The chain is built from TRBV18 and TRBJ1-1, with D possibly being TRBD1 (6 bases). The CDR3 totals 12 residues. Germline V lookup: CDR1 KGHSH, CDR2 LQKENI. V gave up 1 base and J gave up 6 bases, with 6 bases separating them. This CDR3 reads CASSPQGAEAFF. In DNA form, the CDR3 reads TGTGCCAGCTCACCACAGGGGGCTGAAGCTTTCTTT.

This clonotype has more than one count but fewer than ten. The gene calls are TRBV29-1 and TRBJ2-7, with D possibly TRBD2 on 6 matching bases. Germline CDR1 and CDR2: SQVTM and ANQGSEA. Trimming cost V 5 bases and J 5 bases, with 19 bases left between them. The CDR3 has 14 amino acids. CDR3: CSVRGGAGVHEQYF. CDR3 sequence (DNA): TGCAGCGTTAGAGGAGGGGCAGGAGTCCACGAGCAGTACTTC.

This clonotype was observed many times. The junction differs from germline at one of its ends, possibly a read error. The rearrangement links TRBV5-1 to TRBJ2-3; 8 bases line up with TRBD2. The CDR3 has 15 amino acids. Germline loops: CDR1 SGHRS, CDR2 YFSETQ. The DNA of the CDR3 is TGTGCCAGCAGTTTAGTGGGCGGGGGGACAGATACGCAGTATTTT. Translating it yields CASSLVGGGTDTQYF.

This clonotype occurred a few times. V usage is TRBV4-1 and J usage is TRBJ2-7; 9 nucleotides align to TRBD1. Unmatched junction bases numbered 7, after V lost 0 bases and J lost 7 bases. The CDR3 totals 15 residues. Germline V lookup: CDR1 MGHRA, CDR2 YSYEKL. Here the CDR3 DNA reads TGCGCCAGCAGCCAAGATGATAACAGGGGGCGGGAGCAGTACTTC. Translation: CASSQDDNRGREQYF.

The table lists this clonotype with a few counts. This sequence joins TRBV27 and TRBJ2-5; 9 nucleotides match TRBD2. The CDR3 loop spans 16 amino acids. Germline CDR1 MNHEY, CDR2 SMNVEV (reference sequence). V dropped 1 base and J dropped 1; count of bases not matched to a gene: 4. The CDR3 sequence: CASSLYPSGTQETQYF. The CDR3 nucleotides are TGTGCCAGCAGTTTATACCCTAGCGGGACCCAAGAGACCCAGTACTTC.

This clonotype occurred a few times. This chain uses TRBV4-3 with TRBJ1-1; 7 bases are shared with TRBD1. V lost 3 bases and J lost 5; bases outside the gene matches: 6. The CDR3 loop spans 14 amino acids. Looked up from germline, CDR1 is LGHNA and CDR2 is YSLEER. The CDR3 region is CASSHSWTGTEAFF. CDR3 bases: TGCGCCAGCAGCCACTCTTGGACAGGAACTGAAGCTTTCTTT.

The rearrangement joins TRBV5-5 to TRBJ1-5; D uncertain. Between the trimmed V and J ends, which lost 0 bases and 3 bases, there was a span of 10 bases. CDR1 is SGHKS, CDR2 YYEKEE, per germline (reference sequence). The CDR3 is 15 amino acids. CDR3 nucleotide sequence: TGTGCCAGCAGCTTGGATCCAGCTATCAATCAGCCCCAGCATTTT. Translating gives CASSLDPAINQPQHF.

This chain links TRBV3-1 with TRBJ1-1, with D hard to call. This CDR3 has 14 residues. Germline V gene sequence: CDR1 LGHDT, CDR2 YNNKEL (reference sequence). V lost 0 bases, J lost 11 bases, and 16 bases lay in between. CDR3 nucleotide sequence: TGTGCCAGCAGCCAAGACGGTGGCCGAGGGTGGGCTTTCTTT. It specifies CASSQDGGRGWAFF.

This clonotype was recorded a few times. The genes are TRBV6-5 and TRBJ2-1; 13 nucleotides agree with TRBD2. CDR3 size: 17 residues. Germline V gives CDR1 MNHEY, CDR2 SVGAGI. The junction had 4 bases not matched to a gene; V was cut back by 4 bases and J by 1 base. CDR3 sequence: CASSFGLAGASYNEQFF. In DNA form, the CDR3 reads TGTGCCAGCAGTTTCGGACTAGCGGGGGCTTCCTACAATGAGCAGTTCTTC.

Only a few counts were recorded for this clonotype. The chain has TRBV6-5 and TRBJ1-2; TRBD1 is a possible D gene (6 bases). The CDR3 length is 14 residues. V was shortened by 4 bases and J by 0 bases, with 9 bases between the two germline ends. Germline CDR1 and CDR2: MNHEY and SVGAGI. The CDR3 sequence is CASSSGQTNYGYTF. The CDR3 DNA is TGTGCCAGCAGTTCAGGACAGACTAACTATGGCTACACCTTC.

This clonotype has more than one count but fewer than ten. CDR3 amino acids: CASSARARNTIYF. CDR3 coding DNA: TGTGCCAGCAGCGCAAGGGCCCGAAACACCATATATTTT. This chain uses TRBV7-9 with TRBJ1-3; D ambiguous. The germline V gene encodes CDR1 SEHNR and CDR2 FQNEAQ (reference sequence). Trimming removed 5 bases at V and 5 bases at J, with 10 bases between. The length of the CDR3 is 13 residues.

This chain joins TRBV20-1 and TRBJ2-7; weak D call: TRBD2 (5 bases). CDR1 and CDR2 from the germline V gene are DFQATT and SNEGSKA (reference sequence). This CDR3 contains 13 residues. CDR3 amino acids: CSGERLTTDEQYF. CDR3 nucleotide sequence: TGCAGCGGAGAAAGACTGACTACGGACGAGCAGTACTTC.

At least ten counts were recorded for this clonotype. V usage is TRBV25-1 and J usage is TRBJ1-5, with D possibly TRBD1 on 5 matching bases. The germline gives CDR1 MGHDK, CDR2 SYGVNS. This CDR3 is 17 amino acids long. Trimming shortened V by 11 bases and J by 7 bases, and 30 bases separated the two germline ends. Written as DNA, the CDR3 is TGTGCCCGACAAGCTGGGGGTTTGTGGCACCGGTCCCAGCCCCAGCATTTT. It yields the protein CARQAGGLWHRSQPQHF.

The chain recombines TRBV7-2 with TRBJ2-7; D gene unclear. Trimming took 1 base from V and 0 from J, leaving 7 bases between them. Germline CDR1 and CDR2: SGHTA and FQGNSA. CDR3 length: 14 amino acids. CDR3 in amino acids: CASSLVTFSYEQYF. DNA for the CDR3: TGTGCCAGCAGCTTAGTAACGTTCTCCTACGAGCAGTACTTC.

The chain has TRBV18 and TRBJ2-5; TRBD1 agrees at 7 bases. Germline-derived CDR1 and CDR2 are KGHSH and LQKENI. The CDR3 extends over 15 amino acids. Unmatched junction bases numbered 7, after V lost 5 bases and J lost 1 base. The CDR3 spells CASSSYTGAQETQYF. The CDR3 DNA is TGTGCCAGCTCATCGTACACAGGGGCCCAAGAGACCCAGTACTTC.

The chain joins TRBV10-3 to TRBJ1-2; weak D call: TRBD1 (5 bases). V lost 4 bases and J lost 6, with 21 bases in between. Germline V gene lookup returns CDR1 ENHRY and CDR2 SYGVKD. The CDR3 has 16 amino acids. CDR3 in DNA: TGTGCCATCAGTGGTGGTGGCGGGGCAGGCATGGATGGCTACACCTTC. Amino acid sequence: CAISGGGGAGMDGYTF.

In this sample, this clonotype turned up many times. The V and J genes are TRBV20-1 and TRBJ2-5; D gene unclear. This CDR3 region has 12 residues. V lost 3 bases and J lost 3, with 8 bases in between. Germline assignment: CDR1 DFQATT and CDR2 SNEGSKA (reference sequence). The CDR3 reads CSARSLEETQYF. CDR3 coding DNA: TGCAGTGCTAGGAGTCTAGAAGAGACCCAGTACTTC.

This clonotype turned up a few times. This sequence joins TRBV7-8 and TRBJ2-3, with D possibly TRBD1 on 5 matching bases. From germline, CDR1 is SGHVS and CDR2 FQNEAQ. V shed 5 bases and J shed 1 base, with 25 bases lying between them. The CDR3 covers 19 residues. The CDR3 loop is CASSPRAGEYKLRTDTQYF. DNA of the CDR3: TGTGCCAGCAGCCCCAGGGCTGGGGAATACAAGCTTCGCACAGATACGCAGTATTTT.

The sample holds many counts of this clonotype. In nucleotides, the CDR3 is TGCGCCAGCAGCCCCCTCGGCTGGACCCAGTACTTC. Encoded protein: CASSPLGWTQYF. V usage is TRBV5-1 and J usage is TRBJ2-5; D gene unclear. CDR1 is SGHRS, CDR2 YFSETQ, per germline. This CDR3 has 12 residues. Trimming shortened V by 4 bases and J by 7 bases, and 11 bases separated the two germline ends. Together with reference TRBV5-1 and TRBJ2-5, the CDR3 gives the full variable domain: KAGVTQTPRYLIKTRGQQVTLSCSPISGHRSVSWYQQTPGQGLQFLFEYFSETQRNKGNFPGRFSGRQFSNSRSEMNVSTLELGDSALYLCASSPLGWTQYFGPGTRLLVL.